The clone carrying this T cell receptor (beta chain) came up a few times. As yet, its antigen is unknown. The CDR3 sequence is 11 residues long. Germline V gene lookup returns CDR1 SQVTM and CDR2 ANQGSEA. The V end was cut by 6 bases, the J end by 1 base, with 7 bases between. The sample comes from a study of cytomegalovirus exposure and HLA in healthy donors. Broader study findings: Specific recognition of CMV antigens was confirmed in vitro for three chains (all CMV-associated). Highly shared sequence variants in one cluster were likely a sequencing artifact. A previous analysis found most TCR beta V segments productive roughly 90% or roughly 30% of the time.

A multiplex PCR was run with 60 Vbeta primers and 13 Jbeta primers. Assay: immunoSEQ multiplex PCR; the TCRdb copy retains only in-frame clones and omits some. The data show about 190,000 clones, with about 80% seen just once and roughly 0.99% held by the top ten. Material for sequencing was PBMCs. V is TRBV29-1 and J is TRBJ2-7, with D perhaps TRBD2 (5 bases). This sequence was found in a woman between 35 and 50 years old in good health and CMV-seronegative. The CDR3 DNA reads TGCAGCGTGGAGGTTTCCTACGAGCAGTACTTC. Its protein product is CSVEVSYEQYF.